Here is one TCR beta chain with its context. Its antigen is not identified. These data come from a study of siplizumab effects on memory and regulatory T cells. Investigators obtained sequences from unstimulated naive, memory, effector memory and TEMRA subsets in three donor pairs. Study-wide results and caveats: Just a small share of alloreactive clones was traced back to unstimulated subsets.

Sequenced by immunoSEQ multiplex PCR; TCRdb stores in-frame clones only, minus some. The repertoire holds thousands of clones, with roughly 64% as singletons. This TCR came from a human donor in good health. The sample was effector memory CD8+ T cells sorted from blood. As for subset: unstimulated CD8+ effector memory T cells.

The CDR3 region is CASRMDRGDGNQPQHF. CDR3 nucleotides: TGTGCCAGCAGGATGGACAGGGGGGATGGCAATCAGCCCCAGCATTTT. The rearrangement links TRBV2 to TRBJ1-5; 10 bases are shared with TRBD1. The germline V gene has CDR1 SNHLY and CDR2 FYNNEI. The CDR3 loop spans 16 amino acids. The V and J ends lost 6 bases and 2 bases, in that order; junction bases with no gene match: 7. Based on the CDR3 plus reference TRBV2 and TRBJ1-5, the full variable domain is EPEVTQTPSHQVTQMGQEVILRCVPISNHLYFYWYRQILGQKVEFLVSFYNNEISEKSEIFDDQFSVERPDGSNFTLKIRSTKLEDSAMYFCASRMDRGDGNQPQHFGDGTRLSIL.